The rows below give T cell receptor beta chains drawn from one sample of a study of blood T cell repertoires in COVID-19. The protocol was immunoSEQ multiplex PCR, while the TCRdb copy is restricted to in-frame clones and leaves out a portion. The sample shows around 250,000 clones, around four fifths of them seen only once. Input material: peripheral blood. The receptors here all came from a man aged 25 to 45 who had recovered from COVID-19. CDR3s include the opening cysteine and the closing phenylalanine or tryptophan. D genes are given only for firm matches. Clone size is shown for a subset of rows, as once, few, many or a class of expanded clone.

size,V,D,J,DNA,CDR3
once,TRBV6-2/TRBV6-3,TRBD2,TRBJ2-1,TGTGCCAGCAGCCACGGACTAGGACACAATGAGCAGTTCTTC,CASSHGLGHNEQFF
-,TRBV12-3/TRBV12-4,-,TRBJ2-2,TGTGCCAGCAGCTATAGTTACACCGGGGAGCTGTTTTTT,CASSYSYTGELFF
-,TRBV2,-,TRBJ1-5,TGTGCCAGCAGTGTCCAGACAGCCGGCAATCAGCCCCAGCATTTT,CASSVQTAGNQPQHF
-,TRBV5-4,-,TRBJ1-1,TGTGCCAGCAGTCCGGACGGGGGGTCTGAAGCTTTCTTT,CASSPDGGSEAFF
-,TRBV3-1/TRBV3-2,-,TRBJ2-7,TGTGCCAGCAGCCAAGTCCCCAGGGACGAGCAGTACTTC,CASSQVPRDEQYF
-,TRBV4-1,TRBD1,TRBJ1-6,TGCGCCAGCAGTCGAAGAACAGGGGGGAATAATTCACCCCTCCACTTT,CASSRRTGGNNSPLHF
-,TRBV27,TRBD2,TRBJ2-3,TGTGCCAGCAGTTTATTTAGGGCTAGCGGGGGCCGCACAGATACGCAGTATTTT,CASSLFRASGGRTDTQYF
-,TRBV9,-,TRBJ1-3,TGTGCCAGCAGCGTAACTGAGGGGACAAGGGCTGGAAACACCATATATTTT,CASSVTEGTRAGNTIYF
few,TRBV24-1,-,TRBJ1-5,TGTGCCACCAGTGATGGGGGGGTTGGGCCCCAGCATTTT,CATSDGGVGPQHF
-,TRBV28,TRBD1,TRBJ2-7,TGTGCCAGCAGTTCACTACAGGGGGCTAAGTCGAGAAACTACGAGCAGTACTTC,CASSSLQGAKSRNYEQYF
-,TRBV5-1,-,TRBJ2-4,TGCGCCAGCAGCCTGGGAGACAAAAACATTCAGTACTTC,CASSLGDKNIQYF
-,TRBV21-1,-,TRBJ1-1,TGTGCCAGCAGCAGAGGGACAAGGCACGTTTTGTGGACTGAAGCTTTCTTT,CASSRGTRHVLWTEAFF
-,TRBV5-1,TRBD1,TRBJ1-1,TGCGCCAGCAGCTTTGGGACAGGGGGAATGAACACTGAAGCTTTCTTT,CASSFGTGGMNTEAFF
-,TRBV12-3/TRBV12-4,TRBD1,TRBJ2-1,TGTGCCAGCAGTTTAGGTCAGGGGGATGAGCAGTTCTTC,CASSLGQGDEQFF
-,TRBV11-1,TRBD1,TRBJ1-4,TGTGCCAGCAGCTCGACCCGGGACAGGGTAGGAAAACTGTTTTTT,CASSSTRDRVGKLFF
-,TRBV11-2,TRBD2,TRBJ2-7,TGTGCCAGCAGCACTACTAGCGGGGGCTTTTACGAGCAGTACTTC,CASSTTSGGFYEQYF
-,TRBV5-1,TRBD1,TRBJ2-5,TGCGCCAGCAGCCCTGGGACAGTAGGGGAGACCCAGTACTTC,CASSPGTVGETQYF
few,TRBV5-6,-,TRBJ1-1,TGTGCCAGCAGCTTGGATAGCCGGGCGGGTAGTAGTCCTTCCGAAGCTTTCTTT,CASSLDSRAGSSPSEAFF
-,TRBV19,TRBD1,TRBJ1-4,TGTGCCAGTAGTAGGGGGGACAGCCTAAATGAAAAACTGTTTTTT,CASSRGDSLNEKLFF
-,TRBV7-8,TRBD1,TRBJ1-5,TGTGCCAGCAGCTTAGAACAGGGGGCCCGCCCGGGTCAGCCCCAGCATTTT,CASSLEQGARPGQPQHF
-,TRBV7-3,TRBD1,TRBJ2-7,TGTGCCAGCAGCTTAACGAGCGACAGGGCCTACGAGCAGTACTTC,CASSLTSDRAYEQYF
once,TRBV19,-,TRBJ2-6,TGTGCCAGTAGACGGACAGTGAACTCTGGGGCCAACGTCCTGACTTTC,CASRRTVNSGANVLTF
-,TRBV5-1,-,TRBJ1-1,TGCGCCAGCAGCAATGGACTCAAGGGCACTGAAGCTTTCTTT,CASSNGLKGTEAFF
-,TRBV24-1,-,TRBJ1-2,TGTGCCACCAGTGACCCGGGACGGGAGAGGTCTGGCTACACCTTC,CATSDPGRERSGYTF
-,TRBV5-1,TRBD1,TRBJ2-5,TGCGCCAGCAGCCCGGGACAGGGGGCCGAGACCCAGTACTTC,CASSPGQGAETQYF
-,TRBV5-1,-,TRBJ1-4,TGCGCCAGCGGATCGAGCGGGAACGTCGGGGCTAATGAAAAACTGTTTTTT,CASGSSGNVGANEKLFF
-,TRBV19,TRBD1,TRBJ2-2,TGTGCCAGTAAGAAGGGACAGGGATTGTTTCTAACCGGGGAGCTGTTTTTT,CASKKGQGLFLTGELFF
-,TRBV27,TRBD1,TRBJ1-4,TGTGCCAGCAGCCCGGGACAGCCTTATGAAAAACTGTTTTTT,CASSPGQPYEKLFF
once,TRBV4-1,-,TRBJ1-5,TGCGCCAGCAGCCAAGACCCGGGAGGGACTAATCAGCCCCAGCATTTT,CASSQDPGGTNQPQHF
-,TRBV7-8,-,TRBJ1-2,TGTGCCAGCAGCTTAGTTCATGAGACAGCCTATGGCTACACCTTC,CASSLVHETAYGYTF
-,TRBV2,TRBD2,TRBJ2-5,TGTGCCAGCAGGGTCCTAGGAGCGGGGGAGACCCAGTACTTC,CASRVLGAGETQYF
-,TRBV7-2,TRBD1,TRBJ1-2,TGTGCCAGCAGCCCACGCCACCCGGGACAGGGAAGGGGCTACACCTTC,CASSPRHPGQGRGYTF